This TCR beta chain is from a study of response to subunit inactivated influenza vaccine. Study-wide findings and caveats: A suggestion made by the authors is that each seasonal influenza vaccination recruits few new T cells.

The CDR3 totals 14 residues. Germline V gene sequence: CDR1 SNHLY, CDR2 FYNNEI. Losses at the gene ends were 8 bases for V and 2 bases for J; bases not matched to a gene: 5. As regards this clonotype: Antigen unknown.

TCRdb redid the calling of the RT-PCR reads with MiXCR, one entry per CDR3 protein. Of 450,000 to 600,000 distinct CDR3 sequences in the sample, roughly 7.6% were seen once. The source material was PBMCs from blood, sampled approximately 25 months after vaccination. This receptor was identified in a man between 50 and 70 years old who received an inactivated influenza vaccine. The chain employs TRBV2 and TRBJ2-2, with 7 bases identical to TRBD2. CDR3 protein: CASGAGPNTGELFF. As DNA, the CDR3 is TGTGCCAGCGGAGCGGGGCCTAACACCGGGGAGCTGTTTTTT.